Listed here is a single T cell receptor (beta chain). As yet, its antigen is unknown. 60 Vbeta and 13 Jbeta primers were used in PCR. Under the authors' procedure: Later analysis identified 65 million to 80 million unique TCR beta chains, roughly 11 million shared. The data were produced by immunoSEQ multiplex PCR, yet TCRdb's version contains in-frame clones alone and is incomplete. D and trimming come from the DNA, and the V and J calls and clone size come from that table. The table includes 150,000 to 200,000 clones, 79% detected once. This entry is derived from a study of cytomegalovirus exposure and HLA in healthy donors. The wider study: Samples from HLA-typed donors yielded about 85 million unique TCRs in an early data release.

General study results and limits: Altogether, around 160 TCR beta chains were recorded as cytomegalovirus-associated.

The CDR3 contains 12 residues. Germline CDR1 reads MNHNS; CDR2 reads SASEGT. This TCR was recovered from a woman between 40 and 50 years old in good health and CMV-seronegative. Source material: PBMCs. This chain joins TRBV6-1 and TRBJ2-5; D is unresolved. The J call may be mistaken, given a closer DNA end match to TRBJ2-7. The CDR3, as DNA: TGTGCCAGCACCCGAAGCTCCTACGAGCAGTACTTC. This sequence encodes CASTRSSYEQYF.